This is a list of T cell receptor beta chains from one sample in a study of graft-versus-host responses after intestinal transplantation. Libraries were prepared by immunoSEQ multiplex PCR; TCRdb keeps only in-frame clonotypes and omits some of them. This repertoire shows about 85,000 clones, around 93% found once; its top ten account for 7.6%. These receptors have no identified antigens. The source was unstimulated CD8+ T cells sorted from spleen or lymph node cells, collected before transplant. The receptor set was obtained from a human donor who was the organ donor for an intestinal transplant. Each CDR3 is given with its conserved first and last residue. Each record gives: J gene, V gene, CDR3 length, clone size, D gene, CDR3 protein, CDR3 DNA. A D gene is named only where the DNA matches it firmly. A row's size may be missing; if present it is once, few, many or a size class.

j_gene: TRBJ2-7; v_gene: TRBV4-1; len: 13; abundance: .; d_gene: .; CDR3aa: CASSQVGSYEQYF; CDR3nt: TGCGCCAGCAGCCAAGTAGGGTCCTACGAGCAGTACTTC
j_gene: TRBJ1-5; v_gene: TRBV4-1; len: 12; abundance: .; d_gene: .; CDR3aa: CASSQGEQPQHF; CDR3nt: TGCGCCAGCAGCCAAGGGGAACAGCCCCAGCATTTT
j_gene: TRBJ2-3; v_gene: TRBV9; len: 16; abundance: .; d_gene: TRBD2; CDR3aa: CASTGGGAAMTDTQYF; CDR3nt: TGTGCCAGCACCGGCGGGGGGGCAGCCATGACAGATACGCAGTATTTT
j_gene: TRBJ2-2; v_gene: TRBV7-9; len: 12; abundance: .; d_gene: .; CDR3aa: CASNLYTGELFF; CDR3nt: TGTGCCAGCAACTTATACACCGGGGAGCTGTTTTTT
j_gene: TRBJ2-7; v_gene: TRBV10-2; len: 12; abundance: .; d_gene: TRBD1; CDR3aa: CAGGQGAYEQYF; CDR3nt: TGCGCCGGGGGACAGGGGGCCTACGAGCAGTACTTC
j_gene: TRBJ2-7; v_gene: TRBV19; len: 14; abundance: .; d_gene: TRBD1; CDR3aa: CASSGGTGSYEQYF; CDR3nt: TGTGCCAGTAGTGGCGGGACAGGCTCCTACGAGCAGTACTTC
j_gene: TRBJ1-2; v_gene: TRBV7-6; len: 12; abundance: .; d_gene: .; CDR3aa: CASSLGGYGYTF; CDR3nt: TGTGCCAGCAGCCTAGGGGGTTATGGCTACACCTTC
j_gene: TRBJ2-3; v_gene: TRBV11-2; len: 13; abundance: .; d_gene: .; CDR3aa: CASSLEVTDTQYF; CDR3nt: TGTGCCAGCAGCTTAGAAGTCACAGATACGCAGTATTTT
j_gene: TRBJ2-7; v_gene: TRBV19; len: 14; abundance: once; d_gene: .; CDR3aa: CASSSVPQGHEQYF; CDR3nt: TGTGCCAGTAGTAGTGTGCCACAGGGCCACGAGCAGTACTTC
j_gene: TRBJ1-5; v_gene: TRBV10-1; len: 18; abundance: .; d_gene: .; CDR3aa: CASSESDVGRRNYQPQHF; CDR3nt: TGCGCCAGCAGTGAATCTGATGTAGGACGTCGGAACTATCAGCCCCAGCATTTT
j_gene: TRBJ1-1; v_gene: TRBV9; len: 15; abundance: .; d_gene: TRBD1; CDR3aa: CASSVLGQGITEAFF; CDR3nt: TGTGCCAGCAGCGTCCTAGGACAGGGTATAACTGAAGCTTTCTTT
j_gene: TRBJ1-1; v_gene: TRBV29-1; len: 9; abundance: .; d_gene: .; CDR3aa: CSEGTEAFF; CDR3nt: TGCAGCGAAGGGACGGAAGCTTTCTTT
j_gene: TRBJ2-7; v_gene: TRBV15; len: 13; abundance: .; d_gene: TRBD1; CDR3aa: CATSARDSYEQYF; CDR3nt: TGTGCCACCAGCGCCCGGGACAGCTACGAGCAGTACTTC
j_gene: TRBJ2-7; v_gene: TRBV28; len: 16; abundance: .; d_gene: TRBD2; CDR3aa: CASSPTGLASVYEQYF; CDR3nt: TGTGCCAGCAGCCCTACCGGACTAGCGTCGGTGTACGAGCAGTACTTC
j_gene: TRBJ1-4; v_gene: TRBV21-1; len: 15; abundance: .; d_gene: .; CDR3aa: CASGGTVATNEKLFF; CDR3nt: TGTGCCAGCGGAGGAACGGTAGCAACTAATGAAAAACTGTTTTTT
j_gene: TRBJ2-7; v_gene: TRBV2; len: 14; abundance: .; d_gene: .; CDR3aa: CASSALGHLEEQYF; CDR3nt: TGTGCCAGCAGTGCGCTGGGTCACTTGGAAGAGCAGTACTTC
j_gene: TRBJ1-4; v_gene: TRBV6-1; len: 18; abundance: .; d_gene: .; CDR3aa: CASSEARRTVATNEKLFF; CDR3nt: TGTGCCAGCAGTGAAGCGCGTAGGACAGTTGCAACTAATGAAAAACTGTTTTTT
j_gene: TRBJ2-5; v_gene: TRBV6-5; len: 11; abundance: .; d_gene: .; CDR3aa: CASSFLETQYF; CDR3nt: .
j_gene: TRBJ2-3; v_gene: TRBV9; len: 17; abundance: .; d_gene: TRBD2; CDR3aa: CASSVRPGTSSTDTQYF; CDR3nt: TGTGCCAGCAGCGTTCGCCCCGGGACTAGTAGCACAGATACGCAGTATTTT
j_gene: TRBJ2-7; v_gene: TRBV30; len: 12; abundance: .; d_gene: TRBD1; CDR3aa: CAWRRQGYEQYF; CDR3nt: TGTGCCTGGAGAAGACAGGGATACGAGCAGTACTTC
j_gene: TRBJ2-7; v_gene: TRBV27; len: 16; abundance: .; d_gene: .; CDR3aa: CASSSLSSGLSYEQYF; CDR3nt: TGTGCCAGCAGTTCCTTGTCGAGCGGTCTCTCCTACGAGCAGTACTTC
j_gene: TRBJ2-7; v_gene: TRBV5-6; len: 15; abundance: .; d_gene: .; CDR3aa: CASSPTYKPSYEQYF; CDR3nt: TGTGCCAGCAGTCCAACTTATAAACCGTCCTACGAGCAGTACTTC
j_gene: TRBJ2-3; v_gene: TRBV27; len: 11; abundance: .; d_gene: .; CDR3aa: CASSSHDTQYF; CDR3nt: TGTGCCAGCAGCTCCCACGATACGCAGTATTTT
j_gene: TRBJ2-7; v_gene: TRBV27; len: 15; abundance: .; d_gene: TRBD2; CDR3aa: CASRETSGSGYEQYF; CDR3nt: TGTGCCAGCAGAGAGACTAGCGGGAGCGGGTACGAGCAGTACTTC
j_gene: TRBJ1-5; v_gene: TRBV11-3; len: 16; abundance: .; d_gene: TRBD1; CDR3aa: CASSLGQGASNQPQHF; CDR3nt: TGTGCCAGCAGCTTAGGACAGGGGGCGAGCAATCAGCCCCAGCATTTT
j_gene: TRBJ2-1; v_gene: TRBV11-2; len: 16; abundance: .; d_gene: .; CDR3aa: CASSRFLVGSYNEQFF; CDR3nt: TGTGCCAGCAGCCGTTTTTTGGTGGGCTCCTACAATGAGCAGTTCTTC
j_gene: TRBJ2-7; v_gene: TRBV5-1; len: 15; abundance: .; d_gene: .; CDR3aa: CASSPGTYGEYEQYF; CDR3nt: TGCGCCAGCAGCCCGGGGACATATGGGGAGTACGAGCAGTACTTC
j_gene: TRBJ2-6; v_gene: TRBV7-3; len: 16; abundance: .; d_gene: .; CDR3aa: CASSPLPGSGANVLTF; CDR3nt: TGTGCCAGCAGCCCCCTCCCCGGGTCGGGGGCCAACGTCCTGACTTTC
j_gene: TRBJ2-7; v_gene: TRBV4-1; len: 18; abundance: .; d_gene: TRBD2; CDR3aa: CASSQEMGLAGGGYEQYF; CDR3nt: TGCGCCAGCAGCCAAGAGATGGGACTAGCGGGAGGCGGGTACGAGCAGTACTTC
j_gene: TRBJ2-3; v_gene: TRBV6-1; len: 17; abundance: .; d_gene: TRBD2; CDR3aa: CASSEEPSGGAVDTQYF; CDR3nt: TGTGCCAGCAGTGAAGAACCCAGCGGGGGGGCCGTGGATACGCAGTATTTT
j_gene: TRBJ1-2; v_gene: TRBV2; len: 15; abundance: .; d_gene: .; CDR3aa: CASSDRSANNYGYTF; CDR3nt: TGTGCCAGCAGTGATAGGTCGGCGAATAACTATGGCTACACCTTC
j_gene: TRBJ1-2; v_gene: TRBV20-1; len: 11; abundance: once; d_gene: .; CDR3aa: CSARFESGYTF; CDR3nt: TGCAGTGCTAGATTCGAGAGTGGCTACACCTTC
j_gene: TRBJ2-7; v_gene: TRBV27; len: 11; abundance: .; d_gene: .; CDR3aa: CASSAWHEQYF; CDR3nt: TGTGCCAGCAGTGCTTGGCACGAGCAGTACTTC
j_gene: TRBJ2-2; v_gene: TRBV6-4; len: 13; abundance: medium-sized; d_gene: .; CDR3aa: CASSDTNTGELFF; CDR3nt: TGTGCCAGCAGTGACACGAACACCGGGGAGCTGTTTTTT
j_gene: TRBJ1-1; v_gene: TRBV11-2; len: 17; abundance: .; d_gene: .; CDR3aa: CASSPPGTNLYDTEAFF; CDR3nt: TGTGCCAGCAGCCCCCCAGGGACGAATTTATATGACACTGAAGCTTTCTTT
j_gene: TRBJ2-7; v_gene: TRBV27; len: 14; abundance: .; d_gene: .; CDR3aa: CASSHRDFPVEQYF; CDR3nt: TGTGCCAGCAGCCACCGGGACTTTCCCGTCGAGCAGTACTTC
j_gene: TRBJ1-2; v_gene: TRBV6-1; len: 14; abundance: few; d_gene: TRBD1; CDR3aa: CASSQGANNYGYTF; CDR3nt: TGTGCCAGCAGTCAGGGGGCGAATAACTATGGCTACACCTTC
j_gene: TRBJ2-3; v_gene: TRBV6-5; len: 14; abundance: .; d_gene: TRBD1; CDR3aa: CASSPDRGTDTQYF; CDR3nt: TGTGCCAGCAGCCCGGACAGGGGCACAGATACGCAGTATTTT
j_gene: TRBJ2-1; v_gene: TRBV11-3; len: 17; abundance: .; d_gene: .; CDR3aa: CASSPQQVGPTASEQFF; CDR3nt: TGTGCCAGCAGCCCCCAACAGGTGGGGCCGACTGCTAGTGAGCAGTTCTTC
j_gene: TRBJ1-1; v_gene: TRBV5-1; len: 15; abundance: .; d_gene: .; CDR3aa: CASSWRQGLHTEAFF; CDR3nt: TGCGCCAGCAGCTGGAGGCAGGGGCTTCACACTGAAGCTTTCTTT
j_gene: TRBJ2-7; v_gene: TRBV7-9; len: 16; abundance: .; d_gene: .; CDR3aa: CASSSPGDTGNYEQYF; CDR3nt: TGTGCCAGCAGCTCCCCCGGGGACACCGGGAATTACGAGCAGTACTTC
j_gene: TRBJ2-3; v_gene: TRBV27; len: 19; abundance: .; d_gene: TRBD2; CDR3aa: CASSLFSGGLRESSDTQYF; CDR3nt: TGTGCCAGCAGTTTATTTAGCGGGGGGCTCCGCGAGTCCTCAGATACGCAGTATTTT
j_gene: TRBJ1-2; v_gene: TRBV15; len: 16; abundance: once; d_gene: TRBD1; CDR3aa: CATSRRLQGGLTGYTF; CDR3nt: TGTGCCACCAGCAGGAGACTGCAGGGGGGCTTGACAGGCTACACCTTC
j_gene: TRBJ2-4; v_gene: TRBV7-9; len: 15; abundance: .; d_gene: .; CDR3aa: CASTRGLPEKNIQYF; CDR3nt: TGTGCCAGCACTCGCGGACTTCCAGAGAAAAACATTCAGTACTTC
j_gene: TRBJ2-5; v_gene: TRBV7-3; len: 15; abundance: .; d_gene: .; CDR3aa: CASSPGLLYQETQYF; CDR3nt: TGTGCCAGCAGCCCGGGACTTTTGTACCAAGAGACCCAGTACTTC